The T cell receptor (beta chain) under discussion was sequenced for a study of blood T cell repertoires in COVID-19. Study at large: PBMCs, B-cell-depleted T cells, or T cells provided the cDNA or gDNA that made up the material.

V lost 4 bases, J lost 5 bases, and 9 bases lay in between. Germline values: CDR1 KGHSH, CDR2 LQKENI. This CDR3 comprises 14 residues. This clone was observed once. In the source study's methods: Reference gene primer amplification in the assay estimated nucleated cell counts. Here immunoSEQ multiplex PCR was the method, and the copy in TCRdb shows in-frame clones only, minus some. The DNA was the basis for D and trimming; V, J and clone size are from that table. The sample lists about 62,000 clones, 70% to 90% occurring once. The chain employs TRBV18 and TRBJ1-6; D ambiguous. This TCR derives from an elderly woman with acute or convalescent COVID-19. Sequencing input: peripheral blood. CDR3 loop: CASSRITDNSPLHF. CDR3 bases: TGTGCCAGCTCACGCATTACGGATAATTCACCCCTCCACTTT.